A selection of T cell receptor beta chains follows, all from one sample in a study of cytomegalovirus exposure and HLA in healthy donors. Some clones are missing from TCRdb's copy, which holds only in-frame ones; the method was immunoSEQ multiplex PCR. The profile covers some 100,000 clones, with about 90% appearing a single time and about 2% taken by the ten largest. Sequenced input: PBMCs. These receptor sequences come from a woman between 18 and 29 years old in good health and CMV-seronegative. Each CDR3 is given with its conserved first and last residue. A D gene is named only where the DNA matches it firmly. Clone sizes are given selectively: once, few, many, or a class where the clone is expanded.

J gene,clone size,D gene,CDR3 length,V gene,CDR3 DNA,CDR3 protein
TRBJ2-1,NA,NA,16,TRBV7-9,TGTGCCAGCAGCCCCCAATTAGCATCCCCGTACCATGAGCAGTTCTTC,CASSPQLASPYHEQFF
TRBJ2-5,NA,TRBD2,13,TRBV28,TGTGCCAGCAGTTTAGTAAGCGGGGCCTCAGGGTACTTC,CASSLVSGASGYF
TRBJ2-5,few,TRBD1,13,TRBV27,TGTGCCAGCAGTACTTCACAGGGGGAGACCCAGTACTTC,CASSTSQGETQYF
TRBJ2-5,NA,NA,16,TRBV4-2,TGTGCCAGCAGCCGATTAGGGGAGGTGCGTGGAGAGACCCAGTACTTC,CASSRLGEVRGETQYF
TRBJ2-5,NA,TRBD2,16,TRBV4-3,TGCGCCAGCAGCCCAAGGACTAGCGGAAACCAAGAGACCCAGTACTTC,CASSPRTSGNQETQYF
TRBJ2-3,NA,TRBD2,15,TRBV5-1,TGCGCCAGCAGCCCGGGGCTAGCGGTTACAGATACGCAGTATTTT,CASSPGLAVTDTQYF
TRBJ2-1,NA,TRBD2,15,TRBV28,TGTGCCAGCAGTTCTGTCGCGGGAGGGGGGAATGAGCAGTTCTTC,CASSSVAGGGNEQFF
TRBJ2-7,NA,TRBD2,16,TRBV4-3,TGCGCCAGCAGCCAAGATCGGGCGTCTAGCGGATACGAGCAGTACTTC,CASSQDRASSGYEQYF
TRBJ2-7,NA,TRBD1,13,TRBV18,TGTGCCAGCTCTTACGGACAGGCCTACGAGCAGTACTTC,CASSYGQAYEQYF
TRBJ2-5,NA,TRBD2,17,TRBV28,TGTGCCAGCCAATTCCAGCGACTAGCGGGAGGGAGAGAGACCCAGTACTTC,CASQFQRLAGGRETQYF
TRBJ1-1,NA,TRBD1,15,TRBV28,TGTGCCAGCAGCAGGGGACAGGGGGGGAACACTGAAGCTTTCTTT,CASSRGQGGNTEAFF
TRBJ2-5,NA,TRBD2,13,TRBV4-3,TGCGCCAGCAGCCAAGACCTTAGCGGGGAGCCCCACTTC,CASSQDLSGEPHF
TRBJ1-1,once,TRBD1,15,TRBV7-9,TGTGCCAGCAGCTTCGACAGGGATTTTCGCACTGAAGCTTTCTTT,CASSFDRDFRTEAFF
TRBJ1-3,NA,NA,14,TRBV19,TGTGCCAGTACTCGGGGGGCTTCTGGAAACACCATATATTTT,CASTRGASGNTIYF
TRBJ2-3,NA,NA,12,TRBV13,TGTGCCAGCAGCTTAGGAGCGAATACGCAGTATTTT,CASSLGANTQYF
TRBJ2-5,NA,NA,13,TRBV5-1,TGCGCCAGTTCCCAGGGGGGCCAAGAGACCCAGTACTTC,CASSQGGQETQYF
TRBJ2-7,NA,TRBD2,20,TRBV30,TGTGCCTGGAGTGGACCCCGGACTAGCGGGAGGCCCACGACCTCCTACGAGCAGTACTTC,CAWSGPRTSGRPTTSYEQYF
TRBJ2-5,NA,NA,13,TRBV4-2,TGTGCCAGCAGCCAAGATCAGTGGGAGACCCAGTACTTC,CASSQDQWETQYF
TRBJ2-3,NA,NA,15,TRBV30,TGTGCCTGGAGGGCCGGGGTGGCGACCTTAGATACGCAGTATTTT,CAWRAGVATLDTQYF
TRBJ2-6,NA,NA,15,TRBV15,TGTGCCACCAGCAGAGAGGGGCCCGGGGCCAACGTCCTGACTTTC,CATSREGPGANVLTF
TRBJ1-2,NA,NA,13,TRBV28,TGTGCCAGCTACACGGTGGTGGGGGGAGGCTACACCTTC,CASYTVVGGGYTF
TRBJ1-1,NA,NA,12,TRBV29-1,TGCAGCGTTGCTATGGGGAGCACTGAAGCTTTCTTT,CSVAMGSTEAFF
TRBJ2-7,NA,NA,11,TRBV30,TGTGCCTGGAGTACTTCCTACGAGCAGTACTTC,CAWSTSYEQYF
TRBJ2-7,NA,NA,16,TRBV4-3,TGCGCCAGCAGCCCCCAGGAAGGACCGGGGACCTACGAGCAGTACTTC,CASSPQEGPGTYEQYF
TRBJ2-5,NA,NA,13,TRBV11-3,TGTGCCAGCAGCAGGGGGACCGCCGGGACCCAGTACTTC,CASSRGTAGTQYF
TRBJ2-1,few,NA,13,TRBV6-5,TGTGCCAGCAATAAGACAGCCTACAATGAGCAGTTCTTC,CASNKTAYNEQFF
TRBJ2-4,NA,NA,15,TRBV6-5,TGTGCCAGCAGTTACAGTACAAGAGCCAAAAACATTCAGTACTTC,CASSYSTRAKNIQYF
TRBJ1-2,NA,NA,13,TRBV7-6,TGTGCCAGCAGCCTAGGGAGGCGCTATGGCTACACCTTC,CASSLGRRYGYTF
TRBJ1-3,few,TRBD1,21,TRBV9,TGTGCCAGCAGCGTAGGTCTCTTGGGGACAGGGCCCCTACTCTCTGGAAACACCATATATTTT,CASSVGLLGTGPLLSGNTIYF
TRBJ2-3,once,TRBD1,17,TRBV7-9,TGTGCCAGCAGCCTAGACAGTTTCCGGGACAGGGGGGATACGCAGTATTTT,CASSLDSFRDRGDTQYF
TRBJ2-7,NA,NA,13,TRBV5-4,TGTGCCAGCAGCATCGACAAAATCTACGAGCAGTACTTC,CASSIDKIYEQYF
TRBJ2-3,NA,TRBD2,17,TRBV13,TGTGCCAGCAGCTTAGGCCTCACTAGCGGGGACACAGATACGCAGTATTTT,CASSLGLTSGDTDTQYF
TRBJ1-5,NA,NA,15,TRBV7-2,TGTGCCAGCAGCCATTCAATAACGCAGGATCAGCCCCAGCATTTT,CASSHSITQDQPQHF
TRBJ2-7,few,NA,14,TRBV7-2,TGTGCCAGCAGCTTAGGCGGTAGACCCTACGAGCAGTACTTC,CASSLGGRPYEQYF
TRBJ1-3,NA,NA,13,TRBV29-1,TGCAGCGTTGGATTCAGTATAGGAAACACCATATATTTT,CSVGFSIGNTIYF
TRBJ1-6,NA,TRBD1,14,TRBV9,TGTGCCAGCAGCGTGGGGACAGGGAGTTCACCCCTCCACTTT,CASSVGTGSSPLHF
TRBJ1-5,NA,TRBD1,14,TRBV5-6,TGTGCCAGCAGTCCCGGACAGGGTGGTCAGCCCCAGCATTTT,CASSPGQGGQPQHF
TRBJ2-5,NA,NA,16,TRBV9,TGTGCCAGCAGCGCCCCCTGGGACAACAATGAAGAGACCCAGTACTTC,CASSAPWDNNEETQYF
TRBJ1-2,NA,NA,16,TRBV18,TGTGCCAGCTCACCAGGGGTAGGAGGACCCCTTTATGGCTACACCTTC,CASSPGVGGPLYGYTF
TRBJ2-5,NA,TRBD1,16,TRBV15,TGTGCCACCAGCAGAGTGCGCCCACAGGGGCAAGAGACCCAGTACTTC,CATSRVRPQGQETQYF
TRBJ1-5,once,NA,14,TRBV27,TGTGCCACCAGCTGGCAGGGCAGCAATCAGCCCCAGCATTTT,CATSWQGSNQPQHF
TRBJ1-1,NA,NA,14,TRBV28,TGTGCCAGCAGTTCAGGGCAGGAGAACACTGAAGCTTTCTTT,CASSSGQENTEAFF
TRBJ2-1,NA,NA,15,TRBV28,TGTGCCAGCAGTTTTGGCCCCATCCCCTACAATGAGCAGTTCTTC,CASSFGPIPYNEQFF
TRBJ2-1,NA,TRBD2,14,TRBV19,TGTGCCAGTAGTTTCCATCTAGCGGTCAATGAGCAGTTCTTC,CASSFHLAVNEQFF
TRBJ2-3,once,TRBD2,13,TRBV2,TGTGCCAGCAGGGGGACTAGCGGGGGTACGCAGTATTTT,CASRGTSGGTQYF
TRBJ1-6,NA,NA,17,TRBV25-1,TGTGCCAGCAGTGAATATCCCCCGGGGTCCTATAATTCACCCCTCCACTTT,CASSEYPPGSYNSPLHF
TRBJ2-1,NA,TRBD2,17,TRBV15,TGTGCCACCAGCGGCTCTCGGGCTAGCGGGTCCTACAATGAGCAGTTCTTC,CATSGSRASGSYNEQFF
TRBJ1-1,NA,NA,15,TRBV6-1,TGTGCCAGCAGTGAAGGGGCAGCCACGAACACTGAAGCTTTCTTT,CASSEGAATNTEAFF
TRBJ2-5,NA,NA,15,TRBV9,TGTGCCAGCAGCGTAGGGACGCCTGGAGGGGAGACCCAGTACTTC,CASSVGTPGGETQYF
TRBJ2-7,NA,TRBD2,14,TRBV28,TGTGCCAGCAGCATACTAGCGGGGTCAGTCAAGCAGTACTTC,CASSILAGSVKQYF